This entry lists 2 T cell receptor beta chains sequenced from one sample in a study of shared clonotypes between healthy human individuals (TCRdb year 2020). The method behind the library was the immunoSEQ multiplex PCR assay. Imported from immuneACCESS, the table was reduced by TCRdb to in-frame sequences with V and J called. These copies leave out some clones; in studies compared against another copy, an unresolved V gene accounts for under half, and the cause of the remainder is not known. This sample holds just over 2,000,000 clones; over 85% were observed only once. The biggest ten clones account for 0.13% of the sample. Input material: naive CD4+ T cells sorted from blood. The cell subset or site label for this specimen denotes: CD45RA+ positively selected. The receptors were gathered from a man aged 18 to 30 in good health.

With respect to this clone: Different DNA sequences within this sample yield the same CDR3. This sequence joins TRBV10-3 and TRBJ2-1; D is unclear. Deletions cut 0 bases from V and 2 bases from J, with 8 bases between. The CDR3 loop spans 15 amino acids. The germline V gene encodes CDR1 ENHRY and CDR2 SYGVKD. In DNA, the CDR3 is TGTGCCATCAGTGAGTCCGGCGGACCCTACAATGAGCAGTTCTTC. The encoded protein is CAISESGGPYNEQFF.

For this clone: The sample holds other DNA sequences that translate to the same CDR3. The gene calls are TRBV10-3 and TRBJ2-3, with D unclear. Per germline, CDR1 ENHRY and CDR2 SYGVKD. The CDR3 has 14 amino acids. The ends were cut back, 2 bases at V and 0 bases at J, with 6 bases in the middle. The CDR3 nucleotides are TGTGCCATCAGTGAGGGCGCTAGCACAGATACGCAGTATTTT. It translates to CAISEGASTDTQYF.